These 25 T cell receptor beta chains originate from one sample sequenced in a study of neoadjuvant nivolumab and ipilimumab in lung cancer (dated by TCRdb to between 2020 and 2021). Library method: the immunoSEQ multiplex PCR assay. In TCRdb, the immuneACCESS table is reduced to in-frame sequences with V and J assigned. These tables do not hold every clone; where another copy was compared, an unresolved V gene accounts for under half, and the others remain unexplained. The sample has 8,500 to 10,000 clones on record, approximately 77% of them singletons. The ten top clones hold 6% to 8% of the sample. What the time point label conveys for this sample: at surgical resection after neoadjuvant nivolumab +/- ipilimumab. The sample here was tumor tissue, taken after neoadjuvant nivolumab, alone or with ipilimumab, at or shortly before surgery. The source is an adult with non-small cell lung cancer. Some clones in this sample may be carry-over from other donors' samples.

The gene calls are TRBV9 and TRBJ2-7; 7 positions match TRBD1. The V segment lost 2 bases and the J segment 4 bases; nucleotides outside the gene matches: 6. Germline V gene data show CDR1 as SGDLS and CDR2 as YYNGEE. The CDR3 covers 14 residues. For the CDR3, the DNA is TGTGCCAGCAGCGTTCGGGACAGCGGATACGAGCAGTACTTC. This codes for CASSVRDSGYEQYF.

The chain couples TRBV7-8 to TRBJ2-7, with D possibly matching TRBD1 (5 bases). The CDR3 extends over 13 amino acids. Looked up from germline, CDR1 is SGHVS and CDR2 is FQNEAQ. Trimming left V 5 bases short and J 3 bases short, with 11 bases between. The CDR3 DNA sequence: TGTGCCAGCAGCCCGGACATCTACTACGAGCAGTACTTC. Its translation: CASSPDIYYEQYF. The whole variable domain, remainder taken from reference TRBV7-8 and TRBJ2-7, is GAGVSQSPRYKVAKRGQDVALRCDPISGHVSLFWYQQALGQGPEFLTYFQNEAQLDKSGLPSDRFFAERPEGSVSTLKIQRTQQEDSAVYLCASSPDIYYEQYFGPGTRLTVT.

The chain uses TRBV5-6 and TRBJ2-7; D unclear. CDR3 length: 12 residues. Deletions cut 2 bases from V and 2 bases from J, with 5 bases between. Germline CDR1 and CDR2: SGHDT and YYEEEE. The CDR3 bases are TGTGCCAGCAGCTTTACACCCTACGAGCAGTACTTC. Translation gives CASSFTPYEQYF.

The CDR3: CATSSVLDRSSYEQYF. Here the CDR3 DNA reads TGTGCCACCAGCAGTGTACTTGACAGGAGCTCCTACGAGCAGTACTTC. J is TRBJ2-7 and V is TRBV15, with D possibly matching TRBD1 (6 bases). Germline CDR1 reads LNHNV; CDR2 reads YYDKDF (reference sequence). The CDR3 runs to 16 residues. V was shortened by 3 bases and J by 0 bases, with 15 bases between the two germline ends.

This clone was detected a few times. This chain joins TRBV7-9 and TRBJ2-5, with D unclear. Germline loops: CDR1 SEHNR, CDR2 FQNEAQ (reference sequence). V was clipped by 5 bases and J by 5 bases, with 18 bases between them. This CDR3 region has 15 residues. CDR3 DNA sequence: TGTGCCAGCAGCAAAACTTCAATGCCGTGGGAGACCCAGTACTTC. Translation gives CASSKTSMPWETQYF.

The chain is built from TRBV5-1 and TRBJ1-1; D unresolved. This CDR3 has 14 amino acids. V lost 0 bases, J lost 0 bases, and 6 bases lay in between. Germline CDR1 SGHRS, CDR2 YFSETQ. The CDR3 DNA sequence: TGCGCCAGCAGCTTGGCTATTTTGAACACTGAAGCTTTCTTT. Translation: CASSLAILNTEAFF.

V usage is TRBV5-1 and J usage is TRBJ1-2, with D possibly TRBD1 on 6 matching bases. V lost 6 bases, J lost 2 bases, and 20 bases lay in between. From germline, CDR1 is SGHRS and CDR2 YFSETQ. The CDR3 has 16 amino acids. The CDR3 loop is CASTDGGGTFNYGYTF. The CDR3 DNA is TGCGCCAGCACCGACGGGGGGGGCACCTTCAACTATGGCTACACCTTC.

The sample holds a few counts of this clone. The chain joins TRBV9 to TRBJ2-7, with D possibly matching TRBD2 (5 bases). Trimming took 0 bases from V and 0 from J, leaving 10 bases between them. The germline gives CDR1 SGDLS, CDR2 YYNGEE. This CDR3 has 15 residues. For the CDR3, the DNA is TGTGCCAGCAGCGTAGATGAGGGAAACTCCTACGAGCAGTACTTC. Translating gives CASSVDEGNSYEQYF.

This clone was seen a few times. The V gene is TRBV15, the J gene TRBJ2-7; 16 positions agree with TRBD2. The germline V gene encodes CDR1 LNHNV and CDR2 YYDKDF (reference sequence). CDR3 length: 17 amino acids. The V segment lost 2 bases and the J segment 6 bases; nucleotides outside the gene matches: 7. CDR3 DNA: TGTGCCACCAGCAGAACCGGGACTAGCGGGAGGGCGCGCGAGCAGTACTTC. It translates to CATSRTGTSGRAREQYF.

In this sample, this clone turned up once. This chain uses TRBV7-2 with TRBJ1-2; no firm D call. CDR3 length: 18 amino acids. V was cut by 0 bases and J by 0 bases, with 17 bases left in between. In germline, CDR1 is SGHTA, CDR2 FQGNSA. The CDR3 spells CASSLAWSGRKANYGYTF. CDR3 bases: TGTGCCAGCAGCTTAGCATGGTCGGGCAGGAAAGCTAACTATGGCTACACCTTC.

This chain joins TRBV5-1 and TRBJ2-3, with 7 bases lining up with TRBD2. CDR3 length: 13 residues. Germline V CDR1 and CDR2: SGHRS, YFSETQ. With 4 bases clipped from V and 3 bases from J, the junction kept 2 bases outside the gene matches. CDR3 DNA: TGCGCCAGCAGCATCGGGAGGACAGATACGCAGTATTTT. Translated: CASSIGRTDTQYF.

The V and J genes are TRBV4-3 and TRBJ1-3; D not resolved. This CDR3 comprises 14 residues. V lost 5 bases and J 0 bases, leaving 8 bases between the germline ends. The V gene's germline CDR1 is LGHNA and CDR2 YSLEER. The CDR3 region has the DNA TGCGCCAGCAGCGGCGACGCCTCTGGAAACACCATATATTTT. Translated: CASSGDASGNTIYF.

About this clone itself: Relative to the germline gene, one junction end is altered; a read error may explain this. This sequence joins TRBV11-2 and TRBJ2-7; a weak D match, TRBD2 (7 bases). The CDR3 runs to 15 residues. The germline V gene encodes CDR1 SGHAT and CDR2 FQNNGV. In DNA, the CDR3 is TGTGCCAGCAGCCTAGAGGGGGGGGCCTTCTACGAGCAGTACTTC. It specifies CASSLEGGAFYEQYF.

The rearrangement uses TRBV4-3 and TRBJ1-2; D is uncertain. From germline, CDR1 is LGHNA and CDR2 YSLEER. V lost 4 bases to trimming and J lost 2 bases, with 8 bases between them. This CDR3 has 13 residues. The CDR3 coding sequence is TGCGCCAGCAGCCCCGGAGCAAACTATGGCTACACCTTC. It specifies CASSPGANYGYTF.

The chain carries TRBV28 and TRBJ1-2, with 7 bases aligning to TRBD1. Germline V gene data show CDR1 as MDHEN and CDR2 as SYDVKM. The length of the CDR3 is 17 residues. Germline trimming cut 5 bases from V and 7 bases from J; bases unmatched to any gene: 19. The CDR3 loop reads CASSKLNPGTVESGYTF. The DNA for the CDR3 is TGTGCCAGCAGTAAACTCAACCCCGGGACAGTCGAAAGTGGCTACACCTTC.

This sequence joins TRBV7-2 and TRBJ2-7, with 7 bases lining up with TRBD1. There are 15 residues in the CDR3. The germline V gene encodes CDR1 SGHTA and CDR2 FQGNSA. The ends lost 5 bases at V and 1 base at J; junction bases unmatched: 8. The CDR3 region is CASSPSTGVSYEQYF. CDR3 DNA: TGTGCCAGCAGCCCTTCCACAGGGGTATCCTACGAGCAGTACTTC.

The chain combines TRBV30 with TRBJ2-7; 9 bases agree with TRBD1. The V gene's germline CDR1 is GTSNPN and CDR2 SVGIG (reference sequence). Losses at the gene ends were 4 bases for V and 3 bases for J; bases not matched to a gene: 7. This CDR3 comprises 14 residues. Here the CDR3 DNA reads TGTGCCTGGAACCCCGGGACAGGGTACTACGAGCAGTACTTC. It yields the protein CAWNPGTGYYEQYF. The full variable domain, with the rest looked up from reference TRBV30 and TRBJ2-7, is SQTIHQWPATLVQPVGSPLSLECTVEGTSNPNLYWYRQAAGRGLQLLFYSVGIGQISSEVPQNLSASRPQDRQFILSSKKLLLSDSGFYLCAWNPGTGYYEQYFGPGTRLTVT.

This chain joins TRBV7-9 and TRBJ2-7, with D possibly being TRBD1 or TRBD2 (6 bases each). There are 14 residues in the CDR3. Germline assignment: CDR1 SEHNR and CDR2 FQNEAQ (reference sequence). V lost 3 bases and J 4 bases, leaving 13 bases between the germline ends. The CDR3 loop is CASSFSGAIYEQYF. The CDR3 nucleotides are TGTGCCAGCAGCTTCTCGGGGGCCATATACGAGCAGTACTTC.

The chain employs TRBV5-1 and TRBJ2-7, with D tentatively TRBD1 (6 bases). There are 15 residues in the CDR3. Germline V gene data show CDR1 as SGHRS and CDR2 as YFSETQ. Trimming shortened V by 5 bases and J by 3 bases, and 18 bases separated the two germline ends. CDR3 bases: TGCGCCAGCAGACAAACCTCCGGGACAAACTACGAGCAGTACTTC. It yields the protein CASRQTSGTNYEQYF.

This sequence joins TRBV18 and TRBJ2-7; TRBD1 aligns across 8 bases. This CDR3 region has 17 residues. CDR1 and CDR2 from the germline V gene are KGHSH and LQKENI. The V and J ends lost 6 bases and 7 bases, in that order; junction bases with no gene match: 20. This CDR3 reads CASSPQGDGTGHWEQYF. As DNA, the CDR3 is TGTGCCAGCTCGCCTCAGGGAGACGGGACAGGTCATTGGGAGCAGTACTTC.

The V and J genes are TRBV5-1 and TRBJ2-7; possibly TRBD1 for D (6 bases). The CDR3 sequence is 14 residues long. Trimming left V 4 bases short and J 4 bases short, with 15 bases between. Germline loops: CDR1 SGHRS, CDR2 YFSETQ. The CDR3, as DNA: TGCGCCAGCAGCCAAACCTCACAGGGATACGAGCAGTACTTC. Translated, it gives CASSQTSQGYEQYF.

This chain connects TRBV10-1 to TRBJ1-3; D gene unclear. This CDR3 comprises 15 residues. CDR1 is WNHNN, CDR2 SYGVQD, per germline (reference sequence). V lost 8 bases, J lost 0 bases, and 14 bases lay in between. The CDR3 DNA sequence: TGCGCCAGCCCGGGGAACGACGGCTCTGGAAACACCATATATTTT. Protein: CASPGNDGSGNTIYF.

This clone was picked up one time. CDR3 DNA sequence: TGTGCCTGGAAGGAGGGAACCTACGAGCAGTACTTC. Translating it yields CAWKEGTYEQYF. The chain couples TRBV30 to TRBJ2-7; a weak D match, TRBD2 (6 bases). This CDR3 contains 12 residues. V lost 4 bases, J lost 2 bases, and 9 bases lay in between. Germline assignment: CDR1 GTSNPN and CDR2 SVGIG (reference sequence).

This clone was seen only once. As DNA, the CDR3 is TGCGCCAGCAGCCAGGGATTACAGGGGACTAATGAAAAACTGTTTTTT. This gives the protein CASSQGLQGTNEKLFF. The chain recombines TRBV4-3 with TRBJ1-4; 7 bases fit TRBD1. The junction had 6 bases not matched to a gene; V was cut back by 3 bases and J by 2 bases. Germline-derived CDR1 and CDR2 are LGHNA and YSLEER. The CDR3 covers 16 residues.

This clone was found a few times. CDR3 DNA: TGTGCCAGCAGTGGAGAGGGGGGGGGCCCCTACGAGCAGTACTTC. This codes for CASSGEGGGPYEQYF. The chain carries TRBV6-1 and TRBJ2-7, with a possible D match to TRBD2 (7 bases). The length of the CDR3 is 15 residues. Between the trimmed V and J ends, which lost 4 bases and 2 bases, there was a span of 15 bases. Germline V gives CDR1 MNHNS, CDR2 SASEGT.